This TCR beta chain originates from a study of blood T cells in healthy people across ages. Findings and caveats of the study: A greater number of naive CD4+ cells and higher diversity distinguished long-lived donors from aged donors. Nothing was known about donor CMV status, and this possibly confounded expanded clonotype changes.

The CDR3 spans 15 residues. The germline V and J ends were trimmed by 6 bases and 4 bases, with 16 bases remaining between them. Each sample yielded at least 6 million isolated PBMCs. Note on this clonotype: The antigen is unknown.

Sample-barcoded 5' priming and a J-beta primer mix drove a second PCR of roughly 7 to 11 cycles. TCRdb analysed the 5' RACE reads with MiXCR anew, one entry per CDR3 protein. The sample consists of fewer than 2,000,000 distinct CDR3 sequences, roughly 43% of them appearing once. This TCR derives from a human donor in good health. V and J are TRBV12-3 or TRBV12-4 and TRBJ1-5; maybe TRBD1 (5 bases). The sequenced sample was blood. The CDR3 nucleotides are TGTGCCAGCAGCCGGGGACGGGTTGCTAATCAGCCCCAGCATTTT. It yields the protein CASSRGRVANQPQHF.